These 20 T cell receptor beta chains were sequenced from one sample in a study of T cell repertoires in cytomegalovirus infection (dated by TCRdb to between 2018 and 2021). The instrument given in TCRdb is Illumina HiSeq 1500. TCRdb cleaned the public reads at Q25 with fastp, built clones with MiXCR and kept in-frame beta chains. Records with the same CDR3 protein are collapsed into one entry carrying the most frequent genes and DNA. In all, the sample holds about 240,000 distinct CDR3 sequences, and under 8.5% of those were seen once. The top ten clones comprise about 6.5% of the sample. Specimen: PBMCs. Receptors were obtained from a human donor in good health (CMV status not recorded). Some clones in this sample may be carry-over from other donors' samples.

This clonotype came up a few times. This sequence joins TRBV5-1 and TRBJ2-1, with D tentatively TRBD2 (6 bases). The CDR3 contains 17 residues. V was pared by 0 bases and J by 8 bases, with 21 bases between. In germline, CDR1 is SGHRS, CDR2 YFSETQ. The CDR3 coding sequence is TGCGCCAGCAGCTTGGTCGCGTCGGGGGTCATACCAGATGAGCAGTTCTTC. Amino acids: CASSLVASGVIPDEQFF.

This clonotype was detected many times. The chain employs TRBV7-2 and TRBJ1-1; D possibly corresponds to TRBD1 (5 bases). CDR3 length: 15 residues. The V and J ends lost 3 bases and 2 bases respectively, with 13 bases between them. The V gene's germline CDR1 is SGHTA and CDR2 FQGNSA. Here the CDR3 DNA reads TGTGCCAGCAGCTTCCAGGGCCTGCTTAACACTGAAGCTTTCTTT. Amino acid sequence: CASSFQGLLNTEAFF.

This clonotype was seen ten or more times. The chain uses TRBV18 and TRBJ2-5; D is undetermined. This CDR3 is built from 18 residues. The V end lost 0 bases, the J end lost 7 bases, and 24 bases lay between the germline ends. Per the germline V gene, CDR1 is KGHSH and CDR2 is LQKENI. The DNA of the CDR3 is TGTGCCAGCTCACCACCCAATTTTTCCGGCTCCCAACTGGGGACCCAGTACTTC. Its translation is CASSPPNFSGSQLGTQYF. The whole variable domain, filled in from reference TRBV18 and TRBJ2-5, reads NAGVMQNPRHLVRRRGQEARLRCSPMKGHSHVYWYRQLPEEGLKFMVYLQKENIIDESGMPKERFSAEFPKEGPSILRIQQVVRGDSAAYFCASSPPNFSGSQLGTQYFGPGTRLLVL.

There are many counts of this clonotype. The chain links TRBV7-8 to TRBJ1-4; D is ambiguous. The length of the CDR3 is 13 residues. The germline gives CDR1 SGHVS, CDR2 FQNEAQ. Trimming took 5 bases from V and 6 from J, leaving 10 bases between them. The CDR3, as DNA: TGTGCCAGCAGCCCCGTGTGGGATGAAAAACTGTTTTTT. Protein product: CASSPVWDEKLFF. The full variable domain, completed using reference TRBV7-8 and TRBJ1-4, is GAGVSQSPRYKVAKRGQDVALRCDPISGHVSLFWYQQALGQGPEFLTYFQNEAQLDKSGLPSDRFFAERPEGSVSTLKIQRTQQEDSAVYLCASSPVWDEKLFFGSGTQLSVL.

This clonotype was picked up many times. The V call is TRBV11-2, the J call TRBJ1-2; 12 nucleotides align to TRBD1. Germline-derived CDR1 and CDR2 are SGHAT and FQNNGV. Trimming took 4 bases from V and 7 from J; bases not matched to a gene: 1. The CDR3 is 13 amino acids. The CDR3 loop reads CASSSGQGAGYTF. As DNA, the CDR3 is TGTGCCAGCAGCTCGGGACAGGGGGCTGGCTACACCTTC.

The table lists this clonotype with a few counts. The chain has TRBV6-6 and TRBJ2-1, with 8 bases identical to TRBD1. J was trimmed by 0 bases and V by 7 bases; bases with no gene match: 5. This CDR3 spans 15 amino acids. Germline V gene lookup returns CDR1 MNHNY and CDR2 SVGAGI (reference sequence). CDR3 sequence: CASTWTGSSYNEQFF. The CDR3, as DNA: TGTGCCAGCACTTGGACAGGGAGCTCCTACAATGAGCAGTTCTTC.

This clonotype was recorded many times. This chain connects TRBV5-6 to TRBJ2-5; 7 nucleotides agree with TRBD2. The CDR3 covers 16 residues. Per germline, CDR1 SGHDT and CDR2 YYEEEE. The trim removed 2 bases at V and 0 bases at J, leaving 7 bases unmatched. CDR3 sequence (DNA): TGTGCCAGCAGCTTCCGGCGGGGGTCGTACCAAGAGACCCAGTACTTC. It codes for CASSFRRGSYQETQYF.

This clonotype was seen only a few times. The J gene is TRBJ2-7, the V gene TRBV5-1; TRBD1 aligns across 10 bases. With 4 bases clipped from V and 2 bases from J, the junction kept 9 bases outside the gene matches. The germline CDR1 and CDR2 sequences are SGHRS and YFSETQ. This CDR3 is built from 16 residues. The CDR3 here is CASSRRRQGATYEQYF. Here the CDR3 DNA reads TGCGCCAGCAGCCGTAGAAGACAGGGGGCAACCTACGAGCAGTACTTC.

This clonotype showed up many times. This chain uses TRBV19 with TRBJ2-4; the match to TRBD1 covers 8 bases. The junction had 24 bases not matched to a gene; V was cut back by 4 bases and J by 7 bases. Germline values: CDR1 LNHDA, CDR2 SQIVND (reference sequence). The CDR3 length is 20 residues. DNA for the CDR3: TGTGCCAGTAGTACACGCCACCCTTCACCCCGGGACAGGAGAGGGAACATTCAGTACTTC. Translation: CASSTRHPSPRDRRGNIQYF.

This clonotype was detected once. This rearrangement joins TRBV6-2 or TRBV6-3 to TRBJ2-7; TRBD2 is a possible D gene (6 bases). Trimming pared 9 bases from V and 0 bases from J, leaving 21 bases between. The CDR3 length is 16 residues. The germline CDR1 and CDR2 sequences are MNHEY and SVGEGT. The CDR3 coding sequence is TGTGCCAGAAGGGTCGCGGGGAGTGTCCTCTCCTACGAGCAGTACTTC. Amino acids: CARRVAGSVLSYEQYF.

Ten or more counts support this clonotype. The chain is built from TRBV7-2 and TRBJ2-7; the D gene could be TRBD1 or TRBD2 (6 bases each). Germline V gene data show CDR1 as SGHTA and CDR2 as FQGNSA. The CDR3 has 15 residues. The V end lost 2 bases, the J end lost 5 bases, and 16 bases lay between the germline ends. This CDR3 reads CASSLKVGGGNEQYF. The DNA of the CDR3 is TGTGCCAGCAGCTTAAAGGTCGGGGGCGGGAACGAGCAGTACTTC.

In this sample, this clonotype turned up many times. The genes are TRBV4-3 and TRBJ1-2, with a weak D call TRBD1 (5 bases). The length of the CDR3 is 14 residues. The V end lost 0 bases, the J end lost 4 bases, and 9 bases lay between the germline ends. In germline, CDR1 is LGHNA, CDR2 YSLEER. CDR3 in DNA: TGCGCCAGCAGCCAAGATAGCAGGGCCTATGGCTACACCTTC. Its protein product is CASSQDSRAYGYTF.

This sequence joins TRBV7-9 and TRBJ2-7; D is undetermined. Germline CDR1 is SEHNR and CDR2 is FQNEAQ (reference sequence). V was trimmed by 7 bases and J by 5 bases, leaving 18 bases between them. The CDR3 has 14 residues. The CDR3 nucleotides are TGTGCCAGCATCTCGAGTGTGGGGTGCAACGAGCAGTACTTC. Its protein is CASISSVGCNEQYF. The whole variable domain, filled in from reference TRBV7-9 and TRBJ2-7, reads DTGVSQNPRHKITKRGQNVTFRCDPISEHNRLYWYRQTLGQGPEFLTYFQNEAQLEKSRLLSDRFSAERPKGSFSTLEIQRTEQGDSAMYLCASISSVGCNEQYFGPGTRLTVT.

This clonotype was recorded at least ten times. The rearrangement links TRBV27 to TRBJ2-1; D possibly corresponds to TRBD1 (6 bases). The CDR3 is 15 amino acids. Trimming took 7 bases from V and 6 from J, leaving 19 bases between them. Germline V gene lookup returns CDR1 MNHEY and CDR2 SMNVEV (reference sequence). CDR3 DNA: TGTGCCAGCAATTTCGGTAGCAGAGGGGGCAATGAGCAGTTCTTC. Translated: CASNFGSRGGNEQFF.

This clonotype was found many times. The rearrangement joins TRBV11-2 to TRBJ2-5; TRBD1 or TRBD2 may be the D gene (7 bases each). V was shortened by 7 bases and J by 4 bases, with 16 bases between the two germline ends. The CDR3 has 14 amino acids. The germline gives CDR1 SGHAT, CDR2 FQNNGV. The CDR3 region is CASTGSGTVETQYF. The CDR3 nucleotides are TGTGCCAGCACGGGGAGCGGGACAGTAGAGACCCAGTACTTC.

At least ten counts were recorded for this clonotype. The chain couples TRBV28 to TRBJ1-4; D is possibly TRBD1 (5 bases). This CDR3 is built from 13 residues. Trimming stripped 4 bases from V and 13 bases from J, with 16 bases between. Per germline, CDR1 MDHEN and CDR2 SYDVKM. The CDR3 loop reads CASSSPGRGGLFF. The CDR3 nucleotides are TGTGCCAGCAGTTCCCCAGGTCGGGGGGGACTGTTTTTT.

The gene calls are TRBV29-1 and TRBJ1-1, with D perhaps TRBD1 (5 bases). Trimming took off 4 bases at V and 11 bases at J, with 20 bases between the two ends. The CDR3 runs to 13 residues. Germline-derived CDR1 and CDR2 are SQVTM and ANQGSEA. CDR3 loop: CSVAVEGSRVAFF. CDR3 DNA sequence: TGCAGCGTTGCCGTCGAGGGGAGTCGTGTGGCTTTCTTT. The full variable domain, rest sourced from reference TRBV29-1 and TRBJ1-1, is SAVISQKPSRDICQRGTSLTIQCQVDSQVTMMFWYRQQPGQSLTLIATANQGSEATYESGFVIDKFPISRPNLTFSTLTVSNMSPEDSSIYLCSVAVEGSRVAFFGQGTRLTVV.

This clonotype was found many times. V and J are TRBV7-2 and TRBJ2-7; either TRBD1 or TRBD2 may fit D (5 bases each). The CDR3 is made up of 16 amino acids. The V end lost 5 bases, the J end lost 3 bases, and 20 bases lay between the germline ends. Germline V gives CDR1 SGHTA, CDR2 FQGNSA. The CDR3 spells CASSPTTGTYDYEQYF. In nucleotides, the CDR3 is TGTGCCAGCAGCCCTACTACCGGGACCTATGACTACGAGCAGTACTTC.

This clonotype was seen at least ten times. This sequence joins TRBV20-1 and TRBJ2-7; maybe TRBD1 (6 bases). The CDR3 covers 15 residues. Trimming left V 0 bases short and J 4 bases short, with 16 bases between. The germline gives CDR1 DFQATT, CDR2 SNEGSKA (reference sequence). CDR3 loop: CSARDSGTLFYEQYF. DNA of the CDR3: TGCAGTGCTAGAGATTCGGGGACACTTTTTTACGAGCAGTACTTC.

This clonotype was seen ten or more times. The rearrangement joins TRBV7-3 to TRBJ2-1, with D possibly being TRBD2 (5 bases). Germline V CDR1 and CDR2: SGHTA, FQGTGA. V lost 3 bases and J 9 bases, leaving 9 bases between the germline ends. The CDR3 is 12 residues long. In DNA, the CDR3 is TGTGCCAGCAGCTTCCGCGAGGGTGAGCAGTTCTTC. It translates to CASSFREGEQFF. Full variable domain (outside the CDR3, taken from reference TRBV7-3 and TRBJ2-1): GAGVSQTPSNKVTEKGKYVELRCDPISGHTALYWYRQSLGQGPEFLIYFQGTGAADDSGLPNDRFFAVRPEGSVSTLKIQRTERGDSAVYLCASSFREGEQFFGPGTRLTVL.